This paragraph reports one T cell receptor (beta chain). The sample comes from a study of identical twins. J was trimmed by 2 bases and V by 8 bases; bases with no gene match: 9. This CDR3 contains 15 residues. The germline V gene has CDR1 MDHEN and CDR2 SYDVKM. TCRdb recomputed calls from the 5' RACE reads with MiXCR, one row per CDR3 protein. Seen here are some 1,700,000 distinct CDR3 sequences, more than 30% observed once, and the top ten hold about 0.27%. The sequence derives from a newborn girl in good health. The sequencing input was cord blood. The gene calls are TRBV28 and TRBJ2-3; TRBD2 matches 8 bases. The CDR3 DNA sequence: TGTGCCAGCGCACTACTAGCGGCCTACACAGATACGCAGTATTTT. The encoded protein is CASALLAAYTDTQYF.